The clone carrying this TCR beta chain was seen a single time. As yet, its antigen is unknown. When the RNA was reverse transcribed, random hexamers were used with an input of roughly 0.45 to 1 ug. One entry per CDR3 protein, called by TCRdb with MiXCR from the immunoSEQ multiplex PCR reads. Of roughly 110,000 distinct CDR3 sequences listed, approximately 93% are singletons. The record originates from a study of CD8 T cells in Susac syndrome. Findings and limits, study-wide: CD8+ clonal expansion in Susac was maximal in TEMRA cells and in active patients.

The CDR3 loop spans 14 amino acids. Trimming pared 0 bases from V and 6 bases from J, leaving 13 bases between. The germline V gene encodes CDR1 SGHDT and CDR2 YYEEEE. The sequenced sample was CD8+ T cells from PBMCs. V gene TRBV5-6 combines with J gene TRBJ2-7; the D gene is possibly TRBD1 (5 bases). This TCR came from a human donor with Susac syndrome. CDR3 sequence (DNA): TGTGCCAGCAGCTTGGGGGGCGCGGAACTCGAGCAGTACTTC. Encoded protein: CASSLGGAELEQYF.